The source of this TCR beta chain is a study of cytomegalovirus exposure and HLA in healthy donors. The PCR made use of 60 Vbeta and 13 Jbeta primers. Clones were read by immunoSEQ multiplex PCR, and TCRdb kept only the in-frame ones, dropping some. Among 150,000 to 200,000 clones, approximately 84% were seen once, and the ten largest hold about 2.7%. Germline CDR1 and CDR2: LGHNA and YSLEER. V was pared by 0 bases and J by 2 bases, with 11 bases between. This CDR3 has 16 residues. The chain employs TRBV4-3 and TRBJ2-1; D gene unclear. The sample was PBMCs. The source is a man aged 25-45 years in good health and CMV-seropositive. For the CDR3, the DNA is TGCGCCAGCAGCCAAGAGAGAGGCGAAACCTACAATGAGCAGTTCTTC. Translation: CASSQERGETYNEQFF.